Below, one T cell receptor beta chain is given with its context. The sample is drawn from a study of blood T cell repertoires in COVID-19. Study at large: Nucleic acid was either cDNA or gDNA, and it came from T cells, B-cell-depleted T cells, or PBMCs.

The length of the CDR3 is 14 residues. J gave up 2 bases and V 4 bases, and 4 bases lay outside the gene matches. Germline CDR1 SGHDN, CDR2 FVKESK. Measured with immunoSEQ multiplex PCR; TCRdb has only the in-frame clones, and not every one. This repertoire shows roughly 260,000 clones, under 90% found once; its top ten account for around 3.3%. Participants, 18 to 89 years old, spanned approximately 26 US areas. Cohort assignment relied on participant-reported clinical history. The sample taken for sequencing was PBMCs or T cells enriched from blood (not recorded which). The clonotype comes from a woman between 40 and 50 years old who had been exposed to COVID-19. The V gene is TRBV14, the J gene TRBJ1-2; 7 bases agree with TRBD1. The chain's CDR3 is CASSRETGNYGYTF. DNA for the CDR3: TGTGCCAGCAGCCGAGAGACAGGGAACTATGGCTACACCTTC.